This TCR beta chain was sequenced in a study of Ad26.COV2.S vaccination and SARS-CoV-2 variants. Study context: Donor was in the COV1001 Ad26.COV2.S trial arm. The study gave Ad26.COV2.S intramuscularly, once or twice 56 days apart.

The treatment is: 15 to 20 received Ad26.COV2.S at low or high dose, single or two shots; about 5 received placebo; per-sample allocation not given. Repertoires come from day 63 after the first vaccine or placebo injection. The CDR3 contains 11 residues. Trimming removed 3 bases at V and 8 bases at J, with 7 bases between. Germline-derived CDR1 and CDR2 are MGHDK and SYGVNS. Using immunoSEQ multiplex PCR, the repertoire was profiled, and TCRdb retains in-frame clones only, with some absent. Among roughly 350,000 clones, about 89% were seen once, and the ten largest hold about 5%. The source was peripheral blood, collected in a trial of Ad26.COV2.S vaccine versus placebo. V and J are TRBV25-1 and TRBJ1-1; D remains unclear. This clonotype was sampled from a person between 18 and 65 years old who received the Ad26.COV2.S COVID-19 vaccine or a placebo. CDR3 in DNA: TGTGCCAGCAGTGAGGGGTTAGAAGCTTTCTTT. It translates to CASSEGLEAFF.